The subject of this entry is one T cell receptor beta chain. As yet, its antigen is unknown. The record originates from a study of healthy donors' naive CD4 and CD8 T cells. Points from the study as a whole: Reportedly, most V and J gene segments showed naive CD4+ versus CD8+ bias. CDR3 charge plus V and J genes appeared to account for about an eighth of CD4/CD8 variance.

TCR libraries were built from 450 to 650 ng of total RNA by linear amplification. TCRdb recomputed calls from the reads with MiXCR, one row per CDR3 protein. The sample consists of 200,000 or so distinct CDR3 sequences, about 76% of them appearing once. The CDR3 spans 14 residues. Per the germline V gene, CDR1 is SQVTM and CDR2 is ANQGSEA. The V gene end was trimmed by 8 bases and the J gene end by 6 bases; junction bases not matched to a gene: 6. The specimen was naive CD4+ and CD8+ T cells sorted from blood, pooled from several donors. The chain links TRBV29-1 to TRBJ2-2, with TRBD2 identical over 13 bases. The origin of this receptor is a pool of human donors in good health; the sample pools cells from several healthy donors. The CDR3 nucleotides read TGCAGCATTCGACTAGCGGGAGGAGCCGGGGAGCTGTTTTTT. Translating it yields CSIRLAGGAGELFF.